A single sample is the source of the 7 T cell receptor beta chains below, sequenced in a study of cytomegalovirus exposure and HLA in healthy donors. PCR involved 60 Vbeta and 13 Jbeta primers. Profiling relied on immunoSEQ multiplex PCR, and the TCRdb table lists in-frame clones only, not all of them. The sample lists around 150,000 clones, roughly 85% occurring once. The sample taken for sequencing was PBMCs. The receptors stem from a woman between 50 and 59 years old in good health and CMV-seropositive.

This clone was detected a few times. The CDR3 spells CASADRDRIYEQYF. The CDR3 coding sequence is TGTGCTAGTGCAGACCGGGACAGGATCTACGAGCAGTACTTC. The V call is TRBV12-5, the J call TRBJ2-7; TRBD1 matches at 8 bases. Germline V gives CDR1 LGHNT, CDR2 FRNRAP. V lost 7 bases and J lost 3; bases outside the gene matches: 8. The CDR3 sequence is 14 residues long.

The chain carries TRBV18 and TRBJ1-1; D is ambiguous. Trimming cost V 2 bases and J 3 bases, with 13 bases left between them. The CDR3 contains 15 residues. From germline, CDR1 is KGHSH and CDR2 LQKENI. CDR3 coding DNA: TGTGCCAGCTCACCAGAGGGTGGCGGGGACACTGAAGCTTTCTTT. The encoded protein is CASSPEGGGDTEAFF. Together with reference TRBV18 and TRBJ1-1, the CDR3 gives the full variable domain: NAGVMQNPRHLVRRRGQEARLRCSPMKGHSHVYWYRQLPEEGLKFMVYLQKENIIDESGMPKERFSAEFPKEGPSILRIQQVVRGDSAAYFCASSPEGGGDTEAFFGQGTRLTVV.

This clone was seen only a few times. V is TRBV6-7 and J is TRBJ2-6; no clear D. TRBV6-7 is marked as an open reading frame, function uncertain. This CDR3 is built from 18 residues. The ends were cut back, 0 bases at V and 0 bases at J, with 12 bases in the middle. The CDR3 nucleotides are TGTGCCAGCAGTTACTCGCCCGATTCAGGCTCTGGGGCCAACGTCCTGACTTTC. Amino acids: CASSYSPDSGSGANVLTF.

A note on this clone: The junction does not match germline at one end; this may be a read error. This chain links TRBV7-7 with TRBJ2-7; tentative D call: TRBD2 (6 bases). This CDR3 region has 12 residues. From germline, CDR1 is SSHAT and CDR2 FNYEAQ (reference sequence). The CDR3 sequence is CASSPGGYEQYF. The CDR3 DNA reads TGTGCTAGCAGCCCCGGAGGGTACGAGCAGTACTTC.

The chain recombines TRBV19 with TRBJ2-1; 8 bases fit TRBD2. V shed 6 bases, J shed 5 bases, and the junction held 9 bases outside the gene matches. There are 15 residues in the CDR3. Germline-derived CDR1 and CDR2 are LNHDA and SQIVND (reference sequence). The chain's CDR3 is CASRQAGGAHNEQFF. In DNA, the CDR3 is TGTGCCAGTAGGCAGGCGGGGGGCGCCCACAATGAGCAGTTCTTC.

The chain carries TRBV11-2 and TRBJ2-7; weak D call: TRBD2 (6 bases). V was cut by 3 bases and J by 0 bases, with 12 bases left in between. The CDR3 runs to 15 residues. Germline CDR1 is SGHAT and CDR2 is FQNNGV. The CDR3 region is CASSFFSGSSYEQYF. CDR3 nucleotide sequence: TGTGCCAGCAGCTTTTTTTCCGGGAGCTCCTACGAGCAGTACTTC. Full variable domain (missing parts from reference TRBV11-2 and TRBJ2-7): EAGVAQSPRYKIIEKRQSVAFWCNPISGHATLYWYQQILGQGPKLLIQFQNNGVVDDSQLPKDRFSAERLKGVDSTLKIQPAKLEDSAVYLCASSFFSGSSYEQYFGPGTRLTVT.

J is TRBJ2-5 and V is TRBV18, with unresolved D. Per germline, CDR1 KGHSH and CDR2 LQKENI. The V end was cut by 4 bases, the J end by 5 bases, with 8 bases between. This CDR3 region has 12 residues. The chain's CDR3 is CASSRQAETQYF. The CDR3 DNA reads TGTGCCAGCTCACGGCAGGCGGAGACCCAGTACTTC.